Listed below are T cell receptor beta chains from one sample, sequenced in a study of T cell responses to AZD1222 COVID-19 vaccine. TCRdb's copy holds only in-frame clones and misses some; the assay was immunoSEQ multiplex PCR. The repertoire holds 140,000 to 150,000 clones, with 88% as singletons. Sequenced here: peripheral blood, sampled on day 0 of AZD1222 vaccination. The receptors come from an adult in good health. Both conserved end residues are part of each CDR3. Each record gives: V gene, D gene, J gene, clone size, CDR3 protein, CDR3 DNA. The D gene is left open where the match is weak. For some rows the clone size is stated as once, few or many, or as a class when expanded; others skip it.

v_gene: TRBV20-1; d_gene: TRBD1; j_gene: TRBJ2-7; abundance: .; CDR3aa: CSASLILSGQWNEQYF; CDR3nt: TGCAGTGCTAGTTTAATTCTCTCGGGACAGTGGAACGAGCAGTACTTC
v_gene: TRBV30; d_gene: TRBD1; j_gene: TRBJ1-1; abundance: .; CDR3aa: CAWTGGRVAFF; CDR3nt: TGTGCCTGGACAGGGGGCCGCGTAGCTTTCTTT
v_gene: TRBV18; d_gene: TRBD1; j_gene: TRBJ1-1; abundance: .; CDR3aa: CASSRRTGVDRNTEAFF; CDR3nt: TGTGCCAGCTCACGGCGGACAGGGGTGGATAGGAACACTGAAGCTTTCTTT
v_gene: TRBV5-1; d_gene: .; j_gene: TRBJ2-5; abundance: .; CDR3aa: CASSLEGHPQETQYF; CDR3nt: TGCGCCAGCAGCTTGGAGGGCCACCCCCAAGAGACCCAGTACTTC
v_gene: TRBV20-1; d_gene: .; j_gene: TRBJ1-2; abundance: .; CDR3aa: CSAFGDGYTF; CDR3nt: TGCAGTGCGTTCGGGGATGGCTACACCTTC
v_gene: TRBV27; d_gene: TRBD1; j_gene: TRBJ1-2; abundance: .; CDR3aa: CASSLSPQGADGYTF; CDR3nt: TGTGCCAGCAGTTTATCTCCCCAGGGGGCGGATGGCTACACCTTC
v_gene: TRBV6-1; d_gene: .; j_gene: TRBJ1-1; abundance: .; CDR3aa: CASSEGHNTEAFF; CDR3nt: TGTGCCAGCAGTGAGGGACATAACACTGAAGCTTTCTTT
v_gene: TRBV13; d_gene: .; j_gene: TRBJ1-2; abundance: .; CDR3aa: CASSRGGAYGYTF; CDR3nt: TGTGCCAGCAGCCGGGGGGGAGCGTATGGCTACACCTTC
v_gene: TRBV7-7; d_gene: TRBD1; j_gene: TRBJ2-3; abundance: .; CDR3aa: CASSLGPGQGSRADTQYF; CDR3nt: TGTGCTAGCAGCTTAGGACCGGGACAGGGGTCTCGGGCAGATACGCAGTATTTT
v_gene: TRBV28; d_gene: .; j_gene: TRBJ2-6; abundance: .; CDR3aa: CASREGSGANVLTF; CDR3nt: TGTGCCAGCAGAGAAGGGTCTGGGGCCAACGTCCTGACTTTC
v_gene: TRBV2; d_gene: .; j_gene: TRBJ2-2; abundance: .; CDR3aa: CASSGISNTGELFF; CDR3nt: TGTGCCAGCAGTGGAATTAGTAACACCGGGGAGCTGTTTTTT
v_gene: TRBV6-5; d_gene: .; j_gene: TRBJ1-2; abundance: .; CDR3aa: CASTEEGGLYGYTF; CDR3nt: TGTGCCAGCACCGAGGAGGGGGGGCTCTATGGCTACACCTTC
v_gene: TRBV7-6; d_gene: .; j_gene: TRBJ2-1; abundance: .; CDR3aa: CASSLGNGGINEQFF; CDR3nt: TGTGCCAGCAGCTTGGGGAATGGAGGGATCAATGAGCAGTTCTTC
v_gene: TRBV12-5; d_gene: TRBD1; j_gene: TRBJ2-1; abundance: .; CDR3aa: CASGLSQGNNEQFF; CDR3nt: TGTGCTAGTGGTTTGTCACAGGGGAACAATGAGCAGTTCTTC
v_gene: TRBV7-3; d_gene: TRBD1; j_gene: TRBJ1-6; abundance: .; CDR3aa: CASSPGQGNSPLHF; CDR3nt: TGTGCCAGCAGCCCAGGACAGGGAAATTCACCCCTCCACTTT
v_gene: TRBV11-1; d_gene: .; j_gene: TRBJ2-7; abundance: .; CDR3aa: CASSLLTIGGHEQYF; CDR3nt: TGTGCCAGCAGCTTATTAACCATTGGTGGGCACGAGCAGTACTTC
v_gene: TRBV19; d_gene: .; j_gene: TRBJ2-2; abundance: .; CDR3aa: CASSSSTGLHYTGELFF; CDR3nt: TGTGCCAGTAGTAGCTCCACGGGACTTCACTACACCGGGGAGCTGTTTTTT
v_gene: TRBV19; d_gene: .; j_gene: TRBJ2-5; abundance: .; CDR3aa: CASGPARGQETQYF; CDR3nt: TGTGCCAGCGGCCCCGCGAGGGGCCAAGAGACCCAGTACTTC
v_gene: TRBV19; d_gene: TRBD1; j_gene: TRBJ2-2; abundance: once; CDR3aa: CASMGQVAGELFF; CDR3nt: TGTGCCAGTATGGGACAGGTAGCCGGGGAGCTGTTTTTT
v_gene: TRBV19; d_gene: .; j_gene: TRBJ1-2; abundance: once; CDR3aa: CASSEGRIYGYTF; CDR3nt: TGTGCCAGTAGTGAAGGGCGGATCTATGGCTACACCTTC
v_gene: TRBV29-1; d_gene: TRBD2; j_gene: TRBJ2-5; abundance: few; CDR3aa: CSGTSGGAGETQYF; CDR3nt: TGCAGCGGCACTAGCGGGGGGGCCGGGGAGACCCAGTACTTC
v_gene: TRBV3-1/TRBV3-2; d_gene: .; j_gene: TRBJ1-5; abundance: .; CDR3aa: CASSQSANRFQPQHF; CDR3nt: TGTGCCAGCAGCCAATCAGCGAACAGGTTTCAGCCCCAGCATTTT
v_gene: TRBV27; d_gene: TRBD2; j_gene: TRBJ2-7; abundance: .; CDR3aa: CASSYRGGVYEQYF; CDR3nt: TGTGCCAGTTCCTACCGGGGGGGCGTCTACGAGCAGTACTTC
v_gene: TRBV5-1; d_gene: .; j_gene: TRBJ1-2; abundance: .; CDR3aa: CASSEDSTYGYTF; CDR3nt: TGCGCCAGCAGCGAGGACAGTACCTATGGCTACACCTTC
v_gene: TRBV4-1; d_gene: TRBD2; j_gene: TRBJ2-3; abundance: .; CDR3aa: CASSRHSGGRTDTQYF; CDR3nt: TGCGCCAGCAGCCGCCATAGCGGGGGACGCACAGATACGCAGTATTTT
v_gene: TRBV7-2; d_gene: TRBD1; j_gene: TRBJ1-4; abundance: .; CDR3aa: CASITSSGGGEKLFF; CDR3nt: TGTGCCAGCATAACCAGTTCAGGGGGGGGTGAAAAACTGTTTTTT
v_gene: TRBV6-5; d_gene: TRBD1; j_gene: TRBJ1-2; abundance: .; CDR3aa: CASSPNTGTGYGYTF; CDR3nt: TGTGCCAGCAGCCCCAACACGGGGACAGGGTATGGCTACACCTTC
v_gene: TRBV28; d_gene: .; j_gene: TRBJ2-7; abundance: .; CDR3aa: CASSGGGFLSYEQYF; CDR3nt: TGTGCCAGCAGTGGAGGGGGCTTTCTCTCCTACGAGCAGTACTTC
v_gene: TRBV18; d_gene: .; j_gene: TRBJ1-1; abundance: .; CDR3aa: CASSPATGGATEAFF; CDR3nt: TGTGCCAGCTCCCCTGCGACAGGAGGTGCAACTGAAGCTTTCTTT
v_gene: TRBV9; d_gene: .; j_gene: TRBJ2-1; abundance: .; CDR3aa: CASSRQGSSYNEQFF; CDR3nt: TGTGCCAGCAGCCGGCAGGGGAGCTCCTACAATGAGCAGTTCTTC
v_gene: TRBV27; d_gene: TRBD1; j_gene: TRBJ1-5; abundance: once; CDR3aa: CASSFIGRQGYEPQHF; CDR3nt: TGTGCCAGCAGTTTTATCGGGAGACAGGGGTACGAGCCCCAGCATTTT
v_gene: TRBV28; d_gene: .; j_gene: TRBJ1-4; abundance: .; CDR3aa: CASSSVNEKLFF; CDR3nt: TGTGCCAGCAGTTCAGTTAATGAAAAACTGTTTTTT
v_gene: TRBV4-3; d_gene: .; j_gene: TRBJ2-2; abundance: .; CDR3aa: CASSQDRDTNTGELFF; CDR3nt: TGCGCCAGCAGCCAAGACAGGGATACGAACACCGGGGAGCTGTTTTTT
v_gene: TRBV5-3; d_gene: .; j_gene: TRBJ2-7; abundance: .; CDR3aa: CARPFRDTSYEQYF; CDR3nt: TGTGCCAGACCCTTCCGGGACACCTCCTACGAGCAGTACTTC
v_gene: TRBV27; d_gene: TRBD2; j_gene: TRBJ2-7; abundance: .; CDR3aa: CASSPLSGGIYEQYF; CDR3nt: TGTGCCAGCTCCCCTCTTAGCGGGGGTATTTACGAGCAGTACTTC
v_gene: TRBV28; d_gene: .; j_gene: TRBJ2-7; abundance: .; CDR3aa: CASSPPPGAGPYEQYF; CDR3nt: TGTGCCAGCAGTCCCCCTCCCGGAGCTGGCCCCTACGAGCAGTACTTC
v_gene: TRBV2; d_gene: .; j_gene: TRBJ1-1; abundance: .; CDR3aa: CASRENTEAFF; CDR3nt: TGTGCCAGCAGAGAGAACACTGAAGCTTTCTTT
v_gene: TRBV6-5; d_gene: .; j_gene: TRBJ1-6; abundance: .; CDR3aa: CASKEYNSPLHF; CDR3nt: TGTGCCAGCAAGGAATATAATTCACCCCTCCACTTT
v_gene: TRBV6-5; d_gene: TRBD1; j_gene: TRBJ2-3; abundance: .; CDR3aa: CASSWGQKDTQYF; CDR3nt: TGTGCCAGCAGTTGGGGACAGAAAGATACGCAGTATTTT
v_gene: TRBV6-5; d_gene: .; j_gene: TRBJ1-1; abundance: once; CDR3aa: CASNTGPYTEAFF; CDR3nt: TGTGCCAGCAATACCGGGCCCTACACTGAAGCTTTCTTT
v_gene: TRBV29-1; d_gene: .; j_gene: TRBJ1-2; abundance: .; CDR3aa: CSVEPGTSYGYTF; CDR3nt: TGCAGCGTTGAACCCGGGACATCCTATGGCTACACCTTC
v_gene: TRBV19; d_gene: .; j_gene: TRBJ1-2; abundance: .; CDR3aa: CASSEMAYYGYTF; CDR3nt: TGTGCCAGTAGTGAGATGGCTTACTATGGCTACACCTTC
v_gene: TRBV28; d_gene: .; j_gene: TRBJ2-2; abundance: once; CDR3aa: CASSSSTGELFF; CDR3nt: TGTGCCAGCAGTTCGAGTACCGGGGAGCTGTTTTTT
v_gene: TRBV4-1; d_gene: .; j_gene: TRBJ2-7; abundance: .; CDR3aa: CASSQVGGSYEQYF; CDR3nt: TGCGCCAGCAGCCAAGTTGGGGGCTCCTACGAGCAGTACTTC
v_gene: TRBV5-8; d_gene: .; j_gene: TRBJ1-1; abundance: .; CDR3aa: CASSRTDVTEAFF; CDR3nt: TGTGCCAGCAGCCGTACTGACGTGACTGAAGCTTTCTTT
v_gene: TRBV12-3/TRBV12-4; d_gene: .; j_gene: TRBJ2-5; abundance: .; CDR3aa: CASGRLGKTQYF; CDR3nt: TGTGCCAGCGGTAGGCTAGGAAAGACCCAGTACTTC
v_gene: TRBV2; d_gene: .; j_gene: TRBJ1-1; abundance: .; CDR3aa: CASSVQGFTEAFF; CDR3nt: TGTGCCAGCAGTGTTCAAGGCTTTACTGAAGCTTTCTTT
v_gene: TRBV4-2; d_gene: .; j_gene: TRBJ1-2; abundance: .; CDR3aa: CASSMGTPGDGYTF; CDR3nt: TGTGCCAGCAGTATGGGGACGCCGGGGGATGGCTACACCTTC
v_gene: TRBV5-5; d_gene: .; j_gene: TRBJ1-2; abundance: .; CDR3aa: CASSPLHGQGRSIDGYTF; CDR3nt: TGTGCCAGCAGCCCTCTCCACGGGCAGGGACGGTCTATCGATGGCTACACCTTC
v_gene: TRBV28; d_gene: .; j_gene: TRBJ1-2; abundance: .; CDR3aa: CASSFLGPAGGYTF; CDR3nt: TGTGCCAGCAGTTTTCTGGGACCGGCGGGCGGCTACACCTTC
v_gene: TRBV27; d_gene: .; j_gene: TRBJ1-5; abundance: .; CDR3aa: CASSLYGGQGGSYSNQPQHF; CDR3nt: TGTGCCAGCAGTTTATACGGGGGACAAGGGGGGAGTTATAGCAATCAGCCCCAGCATTTT
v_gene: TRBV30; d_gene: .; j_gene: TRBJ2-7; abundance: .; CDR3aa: CAWSVGVTYEQYF; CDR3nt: TGTGCCTGGAGTGTGGGGGTCACCTACGAGCAGTACTTC
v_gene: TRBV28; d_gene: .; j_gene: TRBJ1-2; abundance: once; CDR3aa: CASGAGGYGYTF; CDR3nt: TGTGCCAGCGGCGCGGGTGGCTATGGCTACACCTTC
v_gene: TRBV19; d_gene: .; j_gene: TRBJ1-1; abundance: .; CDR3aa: CASSPREKGGTEAFF; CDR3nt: TGTGCCAGTAGCCCCAGGGAGAAGGGGGGGACTGAAGCTTTCTTT